This entry is about one T cell receptor beta chain. Its antigen is undetermined. Each CDR3 protein is one row after TCRdb ran MiXCR on the 5' RACE reads. The repertoire holds about 340,000 distinct CDR3 sequences, roughly an eighth seen once, with about 7% in the top ten. This entry belongs to a study of identical twins. Study results and caveats: Conclusions were drawn cross-sectionally by statistical analysis, without following the same donors. Insertion counts were lower in abundant cord blood beta clonotypes, a trend that memory repertoires did not show. Compared with unrelated sharing, twin-shared out-of-frame alpha sequences had more low-probability sequences.

V lost 0 bases to trimming and J lost 1 base, with 13 bases between them. The CDR3 sequence is 17 residues long. Germline V gene lookup returns CDR1 MGHRA and CDR2 YSYEKL. The same data also contributed to another study, on yellow fever vaccine responses in identical twins.

Sample: CD8+ T cells sorted from blood. This chain uses TRBV4-1 with TRBJ2-1, with D perhaps TRBD2 (5 bases). The receptor was derived from a woman under 30 in good health. The CDR3 loop is CASSQDLARGSYNEQFF. DNA for the CDR3: TGCGCCAGCAGCCAAGATCTAGCCCGAGGGTCCTACAATGAGCAGTTCTTC.